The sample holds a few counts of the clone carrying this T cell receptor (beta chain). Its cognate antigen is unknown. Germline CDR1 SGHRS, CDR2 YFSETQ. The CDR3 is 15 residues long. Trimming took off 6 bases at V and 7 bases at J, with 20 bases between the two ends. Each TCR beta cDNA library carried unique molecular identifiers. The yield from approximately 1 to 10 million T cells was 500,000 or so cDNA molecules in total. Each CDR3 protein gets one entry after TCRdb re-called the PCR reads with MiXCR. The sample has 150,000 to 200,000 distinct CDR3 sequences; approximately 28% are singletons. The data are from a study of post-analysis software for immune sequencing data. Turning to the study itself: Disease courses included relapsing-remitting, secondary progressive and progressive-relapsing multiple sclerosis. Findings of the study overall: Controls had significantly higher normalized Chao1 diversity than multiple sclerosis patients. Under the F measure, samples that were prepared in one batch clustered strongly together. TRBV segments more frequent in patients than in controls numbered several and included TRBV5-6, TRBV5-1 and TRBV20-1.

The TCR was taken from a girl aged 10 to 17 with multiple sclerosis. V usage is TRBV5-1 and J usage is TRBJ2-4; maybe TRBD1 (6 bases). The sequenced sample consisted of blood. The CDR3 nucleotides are TGCGCCAGCACCTCTGAGACAGGCGGCGGGAACATTCAGTACTTC. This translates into CASTSETGGGNIQYF.